This passage covers 6 T cell receptor beta chains from one sample sequenced in a study of blood T cell repertoires in COVID-19. Some clones are missing from TCRdb's copy, which holds only in-frame ones; the method was immunoSEQ multiplex PCR. The table has 50,000 to 70,000 clones, 65% to 85% seen once. Sequencing used peripheral blood. These receptors were obtained from a man in his fifties or sixties with acute or convalescent COVID-19.

V usage is TRBV18 and J usage is TRBJ2-7; D is unresolved. Trimming stripped 2 bases from V and 4 bases from J, with 6 bases between. The CDR3 is 12 amino acids. Per the germline V gene, CDR1 is KGHSH and CDR2 is LQKENI. CDR3 protein: CASSPAGYEQYF. The CDR3 coding sequence is TGTGCCAGCTCACCAGCCGGTTACGAGCAGTACTTC.

The chain has TRBV24-1 and TRBJ1-2, with no clear D. CDR3 size: 13 residues. V lost 10 bases and J lost 2, with 13 bases in between. CDR1 is KGHDR, CDR2 SFDVKD, per germline. CDR3 amino acids: CATSVASNYGYTF. The DNA of the CDR3 is TGTGCCACGTCCGTGGCTTCCAACTATGGCTACACCTTC.

The chain carries TRBV24-1 and TRBJ2-7; D not certain. The ends were cut back, 7 bases at V and 0 bases at J, with 15 bases in the middle. CDR1 is KGHDR, CDR2 SFDVKD, per germline. The CDR3 runs 15 residues. CDR3 amino acids: CATSPSGGFSYEQYF. DNA of the CDR3: TGTGCCACCAGCCCGTCAGGTGGATTCTCCTACGAGCAGTACTTC.

The gene calls are TRBV2 and TRBJ1-1; 7 bases map to TRBD1. V was pared by 7 bases and J by 2 bases, with 7 bases of the junction left unmatched. This CDR3 contains 14 residues. Looked up from germline, CDR1 is SNHLY and CDR2 is FYNNEI. This CDR3 reads CASTRGLVNTEAFF. The CDR3 DNA reads as TGTGCCAGCACTAGGGGGCTGGTTAACACTGAAGCTTTCTTT.

This clone has only a few counts. The chain recombines TRBV5-1 with TRBJ2-5, with D possibly matching TRBD2 (6 bases). The CDR3 consists of 13 residues. CDR1 SGHRS and CDR2 YFSETQ come from the germline V gene. V was trimmed by 1 base and J by 5 bases, leaving 9 bases between them. CDR3 loop: CASSLWGDETQYF. In nucleotides, the CDR3 is TGCGCCAGCAGCTTGTGGGGGGATGAGACCCAGTACTTC.

This clone was observed a few times. This CDR3 reads CATRTGVNSPLHF. The CDR3 DNA is TGTGCCACCAGGACAGGGGTCAATTCACCCCTCCACTTT. The chain employs TRBV15 and TRBJ1-6, with 8 positions matching TRBD1. Trimming at V came to 6 bases and at J to 7 bases, leaving 2 bases not matched to a gene. This CDR3 is 13 amino acids long. Per the germline V gene, CDR1 is LNHNV and CDR2 is YYDKDF (reference sequence).